The 13 T cell receptor beta chains below come from one sample, sequenced in a study of early T cells in non-severe SARS-CoV-2 infection. One entry per CDR3 protein, called by TCRdb with MiXCR from the 5' RACE reads. The sample has 60,000 to 90,000 distinct CDR3 sequences; around 9.9% are singletons. The source material was whole blood. These receptors were collected from an adult who was a healthcare worker with PCR-confirmed SARS-CoV-2 infection or an uninfected control (not recorded which).

This clonotype came up many times. The rearrangement uses TRBV6-2 or TRBV6-3 and TRBJ1-1, with a weak D call TRBD1 (5 bases). Per the germline V gene, CDR1 is MNHEY and CDR2 is SVGEGT. V was cut by 2 bases and J by 11 bases, with 15 bases left in between. CDR3 length: 13 amino acids. CDR3 sequence reads: CASSYQTGLGAFF. In DNA form, the CDR3 reads TGTGCCAGCAGTTACCAAACAGGCCTTGGGGCTTTCTTT.

This clonotype was seen more than once but under ten times. The rearrangement uses TRBV4-1 and TRBJ2-7; possible D gene TRBD2, 5 bases. The CDR3 has 15 amino acids. The V and J ends lost 1 base and 1 base respectively, with 11 bases between them. Germline V gene lookup returns CDR1 MGHRA and CDR2 YSYEKL. This chain's CDR3 is CASSQGWTGSYEQYF. Written as DNA, the CDR3 is TGCGCCAGCAGCCAAGGCTGGACGGGGTCCTACGAGCAGTACTTC.

This clonotype showed up many times. The chain has TRBV7-9 and TRBJ2-5; possible D gene TRBD2, 5 bases. This CDR3 region has 15 residues. Germline CDR1 SEHNR, CDR2 FQNEAQ (reference sequence). Trimming removed 1 base from V and 7 bases from J, with 16 bases in between. Here the CDR3 reads CASSLGGSGVRTQYF. The CDR3 DNA sequence: TGTGCCAGCAGCTTAGGAGGGAGCGGCGTACGGACCCAGTACTTC.

The genes are TRBV28 and TRBJ2-1, with TRBD2 matching over 11 bases. The CDR3 loop spans 17 amino acids. CDR1 and CDR2 (germline): MDHEN, SYDVKM. J was trimmed by 7 bases and V by 4 bases; bases with no gene match: 12. CDR3 coding DNA: TGTGCCAGCAGTTCCCTCCGTAGCGGGAGGGCCCGAAATGAGCAGTTCTTC. As protein: CASSSLRSGRARNEQFF.

By its share, this clonotype is medium-sized. The chain employs TRBV6-2 or TRBV6-3 and TRBJ2-1; 11 bases align to TRBD2. From germline, CDR1 is MNHEY and CDR2 SVGEGT. Trimming took 5 bases from V and 6 from J; bases not matched to a gene: 3. The CDR3 loop spans 14 amino acids. The CDR3 loop is CASSMLAGGNEQFF. The CDR3 nucleotides read TGTGCCAGCAGTATGCTAGCGGGAGGCAATGAGCAGTTCTTC.

This clonotype was counted ten times or more. The rearrangement uses TRBV12-3 or TRBV12-4 and TRBJ2-7; 7 positions match TRBD1. Unmatched junction bases numbered 8, after V lost 6 bases and J lost 3 bases. The CDR3 consists of 14 residues. The CDR3 sequence is CASSPMTGLYEQYF. DNA for the CDR3: TGTGCCAGCAGCCCGATGACAGGGCTCTACGAGCAGTACTTC.

The rearrangement links TRBV27 to TRBJ1-1, with TRBD1 as a possible D gene (5 bases). V shed 4 bases and J shed 8 bases, with 11 bases lying between them. CDR1 is MNHEY, CDR2 SMNVEV, per germline (reference sequence). The CDR3 contains 12 residues. CDR3 sequence reads: CASSWGPGEAFF. DNA of the CDR3: TGTGCCAGCAGTTGGGGACCAGGGGAAGCTTTCTTT.

The chain is built from TRBV7-9 and TRBJ2-1, with D unclear. The CDR3 has 13 amino acids. Germline V gene lookup returns CDR1 SEHNR and CDR2 FQNEAQ (reference sequence). Trimming took 0 bases from V and 5 from J, leaving 5 bases between them. The CDR3 bases are TGTGCCAGCAGCTTAGCGGCCCACAATGAGCAGTTCTTC. It encodes CASSLAAHNEQFF.

V is TRBV20-1 and J is TRBJ2-5, with D perhaps TRBD2 (5 bases). Germline V gene sequence: CDR1 DFQATT, CDR2 SNEGSKA (reference sequence). The CDR3 is 13 amino acids. The V end lost 2 bases, the J end lost 3 bases, and 10 bases lay between the germline ends. The CDR3 sequence: CSARREPEETQYF. In nucleotides, the CDR3 is TGCAGTGCTAGAAGGGAGCCTGAAGAGACCCAGTACTTC.

This rearrangement joins TRBV5-6 to TRBJ2-1, with 7 bases that match TRBD2. V was clipped by 1 base and J by 5 bases; unmatched bases: 6. Germline assignment: CDR1 SGHDT and CDR2 YYEEEE. This CDR3 is 15 amino acids long. CDR3 in DNA: TGTGCCAGCAGCTTGCTACGGGAGGCTGACAATGAGCAGTTCTTC. Its protein product is CASSLLREADNEQFF.

This clonotype was seen many times. This chain links TRBV20-1 with TRBJ1-5; possible D gene TRBD1, 5 bases. Trimming stripped 3 bases from V and 0 bases from J, with 12 bases between. Per the germline V gene, CDR1 is DFQATT and CDR2 is SNEGSKA (reference sequence). The CDR3 covers 15 residues. CDR3 loop: CSASRGGNSNQPQHF. In DNA, the CDR3 is TGCAGTGCTAGTCGCGGGGGAAATAGCAATCAGCCCCAGCATTTT.

J is TRBJ2-2 and V is TRBV2; perhaps TRBD1 as D (6 bases). V dropped 5 bases and J dropped 6 bases, with 13 bases sitting between them. The CDR3 length is 14 residues. Germline values: CDR1 SNHLY, CDR2 FYNNEI. The CDR3 reads CASSRAGAPGELFF. CDR3 DNA sequence: TGTGCCAGCAGTCGGGCAGGGGCCCCCGGGGAGCTGTTTTTT.

This chain links TRBV2 with TRBJ2-2, with 9 bases fitting TRBD2. J was trimmed by 7 bases and V by 7 bases; bases with no gene match: 10. The CDR3 length is 15 residues. The germline V gene encodes CDR1 SNHLY and CDR2 FYNNEI. Here the CDR3 reads CASNGGRAPGGELFF. CDR3 DNA: TGTGCCAGCAACGGCGGGAGGGCCCCCGGCGGGGAGCTGTTTTTT.